Listed below are T cell receptor beta chains from one sample, sequenced in a study of T cell repertoires in cytomegalovirus infection. Antigens for these TCRs are unknown. TCRdb processed the reads anew with MiXCR; each CDR3 protein has one entry. This sample yields some 940,000 distinct CDR3 sequences, of which about 33% are seen a single time; roughly 13% belongs to the top ten. The source material was cultured CD8+ T cells from PBMCs, sampled from culture after CMV antigen stimulation. These receptors were obtained from a human donor in good health (CMV status not recorded). Some clones in this sample may be carry-over from other donors' samples. Each CDR3 is given without its conserved first and last residue. Fields, in order: CDR3 protein, clone size, V gene, J gene, D gene. A D gene is named only where the DNA matches it firmly. Part of the rows lack a size; the others show once, few, many or a class for expanded clones.

CDR3: ASSLRPAASTYEQY; size: once; V: TRBV27; J: TRBJ2-7; D: .
CDR3: ASSQPGQGANTQY; size: .; V: TRBV4-1; J: TRBJ2-3; D: TRBD1
CDR3: ASSPLRGTSGGTQETQY; size: .; V: TRBV7-6; J: TRBJ2-5; D: TRBD2
CDR3: ASSVSETNTGELF; size: .; V: TRBV9; J: TRBJ2-2; D: .
CDR3: ASSPTGRGGGYT; size: .; V: TRBV27; J: TRBJ1-2; D: .
CDR3: ASTGEYYGYT; size: once; V: TRBV19; J: TRBJ1-2; D: .
CDR3: ASSPISTGSDGYT; size: .; V: TRBV18; J: TRBJ1-2; D: TRBD1
CDR3: ASSLRGAGTEAF; size: many; V: TRBV7-2; J: TRBJ1-1; D: .
CDR3: ASSLEAGGGTDTQY; size: few; V: TRBV11-2; J: TRBJ2-3; D: TRBD2
CDR3: ASSKVRPEAF; size: few; V: TRBV7-9; J: TRBJ1-1; D: .
CDR3: ASSELLRGEQF; size: few; V: TRBV2; J: TRBJ2-1; D: .
CDR3: ASSQGAAGPSTDTQY; size: .; V: TRBV4-2; J: TRBJ2-3; D: TRBD2
CDR3: ASSPPTYNQPQH; size: .; V: TRBV28; J: TRBJ1-5; D: .
CDR3: ATSRDRAPGHNEQF; size: few; V: TRBV15; J: TRBJ2-1; D: .
CDR3: ASSQAGETQY; size: few; V: TRBV5-4; J: TRBJ2-5; D: TRBD2
CDR3: ASSLGVQPQH; size: many; V: TRBV6-2/TRBV6-3; J: TRBJ1-5; D: .
CDR3: ASSSLRKEAF; size: .; V: TRBV28; J: TRBJ1-1; D: .
CDR3: ASSLDEKLNYGYT; size: few; V: TRBV5-4; J: TRBJ1-2; D: .
CDR3: ATSSLTISGNTIY; size: .; V: TRBV15; J: TRBJ1-3; D: .
CDR3: ASSQGGNQPQH; size: many; V: TRBV7-9; J: TRBJ1-5; D: .
CDR3: ASSLEGPRDTQY; size: many; V: TRBV7-9; J: TRBJ2-3; D: .
CDR3: ASSLGPSTHETQY; size: .; V: TRBV12-3/TRBV12-4; J: TRBJ2-5; D: .
CDR3: ASSFLGQTYEQY; size: few; V: TRBV27; J: TRBJ2-7; D: TRBD1
CDR3: ASSLRNPVGDTQY; size: .; V: TRBV7-8; J: TRBJ2-3; D: .
CDR3: ASTADQTAPNTGELF; size: .; V: TRBV2; J: TRBJ2-2; D: .
CDR3: SISQGDSLYGYT; size: .; V: TRBV29-1; J: TRBJ1-2; D: TRBD1
CDR3: ASSLGDSLGDTQY; size: .; V: TRBV13; J: TRBJ2-3; D: .
CDR3: ASSGQSSNQPQH; size: .; V: TRBV27; J: TRBJ1-5; D: .
CDR3: ASSAPQHGRISYEQY; size: few; V: TRBV7-9; J: TRBJ2-7; D: .
CDR3: ASGLRAGELF; size: few; V: TRBV6-5; J: TRBJ2-2; D: .
CDR3: ASSLSHNKQPQH; size: few; V: TRBV7-9; J: TRBJ1-5; D: .
CDR3: ASSYGTSGDSQY; size: few; V: TRBV6-5; J: TRBJ2-5; D: TRBD2
CDR3: ATSRTVNEKLF; size: .; V: TRBV15; J: TRBJ1-4; D: .
CDR3: ASSGDRELNTEAF; size: few; V: TRBV5-6; J: TRBJ1-1; D: TRBD1
CDR3: ASSYSTPRVNTEAF; size: .; V: TRBV6-5; J: TRBJ1-1; D: .
CDR3: ASSQDSLGSNQPQH; size: .; V: TRBV4-3; J: TRBJ1-5; D: .
CDR3: ASSQDKFGQGLYSGANVLT; size: .; V: TRBV4-1; J: TRBJ2-6; D: TRBD1
CDR3: ASSAGQGVIVGTDTQY; size: .; V: TRBV11-3; J: TRBJ2-3; D: TRBD1
CDR3: SARRTGIDIQY; size: .; V: TRBV20-1; J: TRBJ2-4; D: TRBD1
CDR3: ASSQVARSRLDTIY; size: .; V: TRBV4-1; J: TRBJ1-3; D: .
CDR3: ASTLQDTEAF; size: few; V: TRBV7-9; J: TRBJ1-1; D: .
CDR3: ASSLQGFGSETQY; size: .; V: TRBV27; J: TRBJ2-5; D: .
CDR3: SAEARGVGAQPQH; size: .; V: TRBV20-1; J: TRBJ1-5; D: .
CDR3: ASSQDERRTD; size: few; V: TRBV4-1; J: TRBJ1-1; D: .
CDR3: ASSVSRDRENTEAF; size: few; V: TRBV2; J: TRBJ1-1; D: TRBD1
CDR3: ASSTTGAGYGYT; size: few; V: TRBV7-6; J: TRBJ1-2; D: TRBD1
CDR3: ASSSIVRGTGELF; size: few; V: TRBV28; J: TRBJ2-2; D: .